Below are 9 T cell receptor beta chains sequenced from a single sample in a study of a mutant IDH1 vaccine in newly diagnosed glioma. The repertoire was sequenced with immunoSEQ multiplex PCR; TCRdb's copy has only in-frame clones and lacks some. The sample records nearly 55,000 clones, around 84% being singletons. Stated time point: week 35, safety follow-up. Every single dose of the vaccine, 300 ug of mutant IDH1 20-mer peptide, came with topical imiquimod. These receptors' targets are unknown. The sequencing used PBMCs, collected from a glioma patient whose treatment included an IDH1 peptide vaccine. The receptors shown here come from a woman aged 18-29 years with glioma.

This clone appeared once. The rearrangement uses TRBV27 and TRBJ1-2; D perhaps matches TRBD1 (5 bases). Germline V gene data show CDR1 as MNHEY and CDR2 as SMNVEV (reference sequence). This CDR3 is 14 amino acids long. V lost 2 bases and J 5 bases, leaving 12 bases between the germline ends. CDR3 protein: CASSLLSGAYGYTF. In nucleotides, the CDR3 is TGTGCCAGCAGTTTACTCTCCGGGGCGTATGGCTACACCTTC.

The chain has TRBV2 and TRBJ1-2, with D perhaps matching TRBD1 (5 bases). This CDR3 contains 13 residues. Germline values: CDR1 SNHLY, CDR2 FYNNEI. V was trimmed by 8 bases and J by 6 bases, leaving 16 bases between them. The CDR3 spells CASCPGTRHGYTF. CDR3 nucleotides: TGTGCCAGCTGCCCAGGGACCCGACATGGCTACACCTTC.

For the CDR3, the DNA is TGCAGCGCTTCCCGTGGCTCTGGAAACACCATATATTTT. Translation: CSASRGSGNTIYF. This chain links TRBV29-1 with TRBJ1-3, with D unresolved. Trimming shortened V by 7 bases and J by 0 bases, and 10 bases separated the two germline ends. Germline V lookup: CDR1 SQVTM, CDR2 ANQGSEA. The CDR3 sequence is 13 residues long.

The chain has TRBV7-2 and TRBJ2-1, with 7 bases that match TRBD1. With V trimmed by 5 bases and J by 4 bases, 11 bases remained unmatched. Per the germline V gene, CDR1 is SGHTA and CDR2 is FQGNSA. This CDR3 comprises 16 residues. As DNA, the CDR3 is TGTGCCAGCAGCCCGGGGCCAGGGGGTCAATACAATGAGCAGTTCTTC. Encoded protein: CASSPGPGGQYNEQFF.

V is TRBV29-1 and J is TRBJ1-3, with D maybe TRBD1 (6 bases). V was trimmed by 5 bases and J by 0 bases, leaving 17 bases between them. This CDR3 spans 16 amino acids. Germline V gene sequence: CDR1 SQVTM, CDR2 ANQGSEA. CDR3 nucleotides: TGCAGCGTTCTAGGACAGTCTCCCAACTCTGGAAACACCATATATTTT. Amino acid sequence: CSVLGQSPNSGNTIYF.

This clone occurred a few times. This chain joins TRBV29-1 and TRBJ1-1; D remains unclear. With 3 bases removed from V and 5 bases from J, the gap between germline ends came to 10 bases. Germline assignment: CDR1 SQVTM and CDR2 ANQGSEA. This CDR3 spans 12 amino acids. The CDR3 DNA sequence: TGCAGCGTTGATGGGGAGAGGACTGAAGCTTTCTTT. This translates into CSVDGERTEAFF.

The CDR3 protein is CASLRGDRPRDGYTF. The CDR3, as DNA: TGTGCCTCACTAAGGGGGGACAGACCGCGAGATGGCTACACCTTC. The rearrangement joins TRBV6-1 to TRBJ1-2; 7 bases match TRBD1. The CDR3 runs to 15 residues. With 11 bases clipped from V and 6 bases from J, the junction kept 18 bases outside the gene matches. Germline CDR1 MNHNS, CDR2 SASEGT.

The J gene is TRBJ1-3, the V gene TRBV7-9; D gene unclear. Germline CDR1 reads SEHNR; CDR2 reads FQNEAQ (reference sequence). The CDR3 is 12 residues long. V lost 5 bases and J 4 bases, leaving 6 bases between the germline ends. As DNA, the CDR3 is TGTGCCAGCAGCCCTAGGGGAAACACCATATATTTT. This encodes CASSPRGNTIYF.

Points on this clone: The identical CDR3 is also encoded by other nucleotide sequences in the sample. This rearrangement joins TRBV4-3 to TRBJ1-1, with D perhaps matching TRBD1 (5 bases). This CDR3 has 13 amino acids. The V end lost 1 base, the J end lost 7 bases, and 10 bases lay between the germline ends. Looked up from germline, CDR1 is LGHNA and CDR2 is YSLEER. CDR3 sequence (DNA): TGCGCCAGCAGCCAAGTAAGGGGTCTTGAAGCTTTCTTT. It codes for CASSQVRGLEAFF.